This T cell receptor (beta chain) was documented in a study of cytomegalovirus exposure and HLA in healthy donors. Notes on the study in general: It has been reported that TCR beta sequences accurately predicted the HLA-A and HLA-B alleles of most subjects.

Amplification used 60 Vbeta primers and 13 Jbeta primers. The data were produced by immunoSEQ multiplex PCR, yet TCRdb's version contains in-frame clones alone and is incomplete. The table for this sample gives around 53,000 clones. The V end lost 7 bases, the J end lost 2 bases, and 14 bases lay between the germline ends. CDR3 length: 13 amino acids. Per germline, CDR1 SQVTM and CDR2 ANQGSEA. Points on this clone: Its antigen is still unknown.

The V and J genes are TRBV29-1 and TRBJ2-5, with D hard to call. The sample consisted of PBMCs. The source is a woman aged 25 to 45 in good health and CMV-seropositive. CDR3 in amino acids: CSGRMMLQETQYF. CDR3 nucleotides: TGCAGCGGGCGGATGATGCTTCAAGAGACCCAGTACTTC.